The T cell receptor beta chain under discussion was sequenced for a study of CD8 T cells in Susac syndrome (dated by TCRdb to 2018 to 2020). Broadly, across the study: The study used repertoire sequencing to test whether antigen drove CD8+ T cell activation and differentiation in Susac syndrome.

Peripheral blood CD8+ and CD4+ T cells from healthy donors, Susac syndrome patients and multiple sclerosis patients were profiled by high-throughput TCR beta sequencing. Treatment-naive patients with stable or active relapsing-remitting disease fulfilling revised McDonald criteria were used as multiple sclerosis controls. Bulk CD8+ and CD4+ T cells were purified magnetically by negative isolation, whereas CD8+ TEMRA cells were enriched by FACS. Blood was collected in EDTA tubes and processed within 24 hours, with PBMCs isolated through density gradient centrifugation. PBMCs intended for TCR sequencing were cryopreserved in liquid nitrogen and thawed later in a water bath at 37 degrees C. The sorted or isolated CD4+, CD8+ and CD8+ TEMRA cells reached a purity of at least 90%. Study-wide conclusions, independent of this receptor: The number of individuals in the TCR sequencing and HLA analysis was recognized as being relatively small.

On this clonotype: Its target antigen remains unknown. The input lacks base qualities; no much larger clone sits a single base away.

At the junction V is shortened by 5 bases and J by 9 bases; bases outside the gene matches: 6. Spanning cysteine to phenylalanine, the CDR3 consists of 14 amino acids. Here the CDR3 DNA is all that survives: 42 bases in frame from base 1. According to the germline V gene, CDR1 reads SGHTA and CDR2 reads FQGTGA. RNA was extracted with the RNeasy kit and 0.5 to 1 ug was reverse transcribed using random hexamers. The immunoSEQ multiplex PCR assay, covering 54 Vbeta and 13 Jbeta segments, was used to amplify TCR beta CDR3 regions. PCR amplification bias was corrected by using a synthetic template baseline for primer optimization and computational correction. The published analysis was carried out like this. Reads were assigned to V, D and J genes according to IMGT and analyzed in immunoSEQ Analyzer, with only productive sequences retained. Clonality was computed as one minus Shannon entropy normalized by log2 of the number of productive unique sequences. For each patient and control, public and private clones were evaluated among the 100 most prevalent clones. Clones were defined as Susac-specific when absent from the healthy and MS cohorts, from roughly 1,000 published viral clones and from other ImmuneACCESS disease sequences. TCRdb took the public reads, trimmed them with fastp at Q25, ran MiXCR for clone calling and kept in-frame beta chains. Entries are consolidated by CDR3 protein sequence, retaining the most common genes and DNA. TCRdb assigned the V and J calls; the authors' analysis was not used. Within this sample are about 130,000 distinct CDR3 sequences, with around 94% of them counted one time only. The leading ten clones occupy around 0.12% of the sample.

The rearrangement joined TRBV7-3 to TRBJ2-1; TRBD2 fits 11 bases in the junction. Material for sequencing was CD4+ T cells from PBMCs. This receptor was taken from a human donor with multiple sclerosis. DNA sequence: TGTGCCAGCAGCGTAGCGGGGGGGCTATTTGAGCAGTTCTTC. It translates to CASSVAGGLFEQFF.